This T cell receptor beta chain comes out of a study of regulatory T cells in long-lasting Graves disease. Assembly of TCR beta libraries relied on iRepertoire HTBI primers together with Arm-PCR of CDR3 regions. In TCRdb, the multiplex PCR reads were re-called with MiXCR into one record per CDR3 protein. Found here are 400,000 to 500,000 distinct CDR3 sequences, under 25% of them singletons; the top ten hold 13% to 15%. CDR3 length equals 14 residues. Per the germline V gene, CDR1 is LGHDT and CDR2 is YNNKEL (reference sequence). V lost 7 bases, J lost 5 bases, and 17 bases lay in between. Time point reported: persistent/refractory GD, antithyroid drugs over 5 years with positive TRAb. PBMCs were the source of the RNA used for TCR sequencing.

The sample in question was peripheral blood mononuclear cells (PBMCs), obtained when the disease was refractory, from a patient treated with antithyroid drugs. This sequence joins TRBV3-1 and TRBJ1-1, with unresolved D. The source of this sequence is a female donor with Graves disease. The CDR3 region is CASNGEGLGTEAFF. CDR3 in DNA: TGTGCCAGCAACGGGGAGGGCCTGGGGACTGAAGCTTTCTTT.